Listed below are T cell receptor beta chains from one sample, sequenced in a study of blood T cells in healthy people across ages. TCRdb fed the 5' RACE reads into MiXCR, producing one record per CDR3 protein. The sample holds about 1.4 million distinct CDR3 sequences, around 55% seen once. The specimen sequenced was blood. The source of these receptors is a young man in good health. Both conserved end residues are part of each CDR3. Fields, in order: J gene, clone size, D gene, V gene, CDR3 protein, CDR3 DNA. The D gene is left open where the match is weak. Size tells how often a clone was seen (once, few, many) or the class of an expanded clone, and some rows leave it out.

j_call: TRBJ1-2
clone_size: -
d_call: -
v_call: TRBV2
cdr3_aa: CASSEGAPVGYTF
cdr3_nt: TGTGCCAGCAGTGAAGGGGCACCCGTTGGCTACACCTTC

j_call: TRBJ1-2
clone_size: -
d_call: -
v_call: TRBV9
cdr3_aa: CASSAAAYGYTF
cdr3_nt: TGTGCCAGCAGCGCCGCGGCTTATGGCTACACCTTC

j_call: TRBJ2-5
clone_size: -
d_call: -
v_call: TRBV5-1
cdr3_aa: CASSFESWNEQYF
cdr3_nt: TGCGCCAGCAGCTTCGAATCCTGGAATGAGCAGTACTTC

j_call: TRBJ2-2
clone_size: -
d_call: -
v_call: TRBV27
cdr3_aa: CASSLSSWTNANTGELFF
cdr3_nt: TGTGCCAGCAGTTTATCGTCGTGGACCAACGCGAACACCGGGGAGCTGTTTTTT

j_call: TRBJ2-7
clone_size: few
d_call: -
v_call: TRBV4-2
cdr3_aa: CASSHPRSSTYEQYF
cdr3_nt: TGTGCCAGCAGCCACCCTCGGTCCTCAACCTACGAGCAGTACTTC

j_call: TRBJ1-1
clone_size: -
d_call: -
v_call: TRBV19
cdr3_aa: CASSVALNTEAFF
cdr3_nt: TGTGCCAGTAGCGTCGCGTTGAACACTGAAGCTTTCTTT

j_call: TRBJ2-7
clone_size: -
d_call: -
v_call: TRBV5-1
cdr3_aa: CASSLSLAGYNEQYF
cdr3_nt: TGCGCCAGCAGCTTGTCACTAGCAGGATACAATGAGCAGTACTTC

j_call: TRBJ2-4
clone_size: -
d_call: -
v_call: TRBV4-1
cdr3_aa: CASSQVDVVGENIQYF
cdr3_nt: TGCGCCAGCAGCCAAGTTGACGTGGTCGGCGAAAACATTCAGTACTTC

j_call: TRBJ2-5
clone_size: once
d_call: TRBD2
v_call: TRBV6-4
cdr3_aa: CASSDGASGDYNEQYF
cdr3_nt: TGTGCCAGCAGTGATGGGGCCAGCGGGGACTACAATGAGCAGTACTTC

j_call: TRBJ2-3
clone_size: few
d_call: -
v_call: TRBV6-2/TRBV6-3
cdr3_aa: CASSYRPQSGDTQYF
cdr3_nt: TGTGCCAGCAGTTACAGACCTCAGAGTGGGGATACGCAGTATTTT

j_call: TRBJ2-1
clone_size: -
d_call: -
v_call: TRBV15
cdr3_aa: CATSGSGDPPVGYYNEQFF
cdr3_nt: TGTGCCACCAGCGGTAGCGGAGACCCCCCCGTCGGCTACTACAATGAGCAGTTCTTC

j_call: TRBJ1-2
clone_size: few
d_call: -
v_call: TRBV7-9
cdr3_aa: CASSASGGYTF
cdr3_nt: TGTGCCAGCAGCGCTTCTGGTGGCTACACCTTC

j_call: TRBJ2-1
clone_size: -
d_call: -
v_call: TRBV20-1
cdr3_aa: CSARAGLHNEQFF
cdr3_nt: TGCAGTGCTAGAGCGGGACTTCACAATGAGCAGTTCTTC

j_call: TRBJ2-7
clone_size: -
d_call: -
v_call: TRBV6-2/TRBV6-3
cdr3_aa: CASLRSWSSYEQYF
cdr3_nt: TGTGCCAGCTTACGTTCCTGGAGCTCCTACGAGCAGTACTTC

j_call: TRBJ2-5
clone_size: -
d_call: -
v_call: TRBV6-2/TRBV6-3
cdr3_aa: CASSSWVVVETQYF
cdr3_nt: TGTGCCAGCAGTTCCTGGGTCGTGGTAGAGACCCAGTACTTC